The 25 T cell receptor beta chains below all came from one sample that was sequenced in a study of monozygotic twins with inflammatory bowel disease. TCRdb reanalyzed the 5' RACE reads and collapses them to one entry per CDR3 protein, without DNA. The data include some 130,000 distinct CDR3 sequences; the top ten clones carry roughly 1.2%. Sequenced sample: blood. All receptors come from a human donor with ulcerative colitis or Crohn's disease, or a healthy co-twin of an affected twin (not recorded which).

The V and J genes are TRBV27 and TRBJ2-1; the D call from TCRdb, TRBD2, cannot be confirmed without DNA. Looked up from germline, CDR1 is MNHEY and CDR2 is SMNVEV (reference sequence). This CDR3 is built from 15 residues. CDR3 sequence reads: CASSFLGLRTNEQFF.

This CDR3 is CASSLISGDTEAFF. The chain couples TRBV12-3 or TRBV12-4 to TRBJ1-1; TCRdb indicates TRBD1, and absent DNA this call remains unverified. This CDR3 region has 14 residues.

The V and J genes are TRBV19 and TRBJ2-5; as DNA is missing, the TRBD2 call by TCRdb cannot be tested. Germline V gene lookup returns CDR1 LNHDA and CDR2 SQIVND (reference sequence). The CDR3 is 15 amino acids. This chain's CDR3 is CASSLGTSYGETQYF.

V usage is TRBV7-3 and J usage is TRBJ1-1; TCRdb designates TRBD1, a call that cannot be tested without DNA. The CDR3 spans 17 residues. Germline V gene lookup returns CDR1 SGHTA and CDR2 FQGTGA. The CDR3 sequence is CASNSGPGSALNTEAFF.

The chain's CDR3 is CASSLLVPRAEAFF. The chain couples TRBV12-3 or TRBV12-4 to TRBJ1-1; lacking DNA, the TRBD1 call made by TCRdb goes unchecked. CDR3 length: 14 amino acids.

The rearrangement uses TRBV24-1 and TRBJ1-2. Germline loops: CDR1 KGHDR, CDR2 SFDVKD. The CDR3 extends over 15 amino acids. CDR3 sequence: CATREGDTPNYGYTF.

The CDR3 reads CASSSGGLAAPEAFF. The chain recombines TRBV5-1 with TRBJ1-1; TCRdb designates TRBD1, a call that cannot be tested without DNA. Germline V CDR1 and CDR2: SGHRS, YFSETQ. The CDR3 is 15 residues long.

This chain's CDR3 is CATSDPRIRSTDTQYF. This chain connects TRBV24-1 to TRBJ2-3. Per the germline V gene, CDR1 is KGHDR and CDR2 is SFDVKD. The CDR3 has 16 amino acids.

The chain couples TRBV27 to TRBJ1-1; as DNA is missing, the TRBD1 call by TCRdb cannot be tested. The CDR3 runs to 11 residues. Germline CDR1 is MNHEY and CDR2 is SMNVEV (reference sequence). CDR3: CASRLKRGAFF.

V and J are TRBV28 and TRBJ2-1; TCRdb's D call of TRBD2 is untestable without DNA. CDR1 and CDR2 (germline): MDHEN, SYDVKM. CDR3 length: 18 residues. The CDR3 region is CASSRPYAGDGGWNEQFF.

The chain couples TRBV30 to TRBJ1-4; without DNA, the TCRdb call of TRBD1 cannot be checked. The germline V gene has CDR1 GTSNPN and CDR2 SVGIG (reference sequence). The CDR3 is made up of 13 amino acids. The CDR3 loop is CAWTGTKDEKLFF.

The V call is TRBV7-7, the J call TRBJ2-7; TCRdb calls TRBD1, which cannot be checked without DNA. This CDR3 spans 13 amino acids. Germline V gene data show CDR1 as SSHAT and CDR2 as FNYEAQ (reference sequence). CDR3 sequence: CASSPTGGGEQYF. Full variable domain (outside the CDR3, taken from reference TRBV7-7 and TRBJ2-7): GAGVSQSPRYKVTKRGQDVTLRCDPISSHATLYWYQQALGQGPEFLTYFNYEAQPDKSGLPSDRFSAERPEGSISTLTIQRTEQRDSAMYRCASSPTGGGEQYFGPGTRLTVT.

The chain employs TRBV10-3 and TRBJ2-7; TCRdb returns TRBD2, unconfirmable since there is no DNA. Germline lookup yields CDR1 ENHRY and CDR2 SYGVKD. The CDR3 runs to 14 residues. CDR3 region: CAISGSGRDGEQYF.

The rearrangement joins TRBV27 to TRBJ2-5. The V gene's germline CDR1 is MNHEY and CDR2 SMNVEV (reference sequence). The CDR3 contains 14 residues. CDR3 in amino acids: CASSFIGNQETQYF.

V usage is TRBV18 and J usage is TRBJ1-2; TCRdb's assignment of TRBD1 cannot be checked, as there is no DNA. Germline CDR1 reads KGHSH; CDR2 reads LQKENI. The CDR3 is 15 amino acids. CDR3 protein: CASSIGQGWINGYTF.

The V call is TRBV11-2, the J call TRBJ2-7; TCRdb's assignment of TRBD2 cannot be checked, as there is no DNA. The germline V gene has CDR1 SGHAT and CDR2 FQNNGV. This CDR3 comprises 15 residues. The CDR3 sequence: CASSLGGRSPYEQYF.

The V gene is TRBV29-1, the J gene TRBJ1-3. Germline V gene lookup returns CDR1 SQVTM and CDR2 ANQGSEA. The CDR3 contains 12 residues. CDR3 sequence: CSVEAAGNTIYF.

V usage is TRBV30 and J usage is TRBJ1-2. CDR1 and CDR2 from the germline V gene are GTSNPN and SVGIG (reference sequence). The CDR3 is 15 amino acids. CDR3 loop: CAWSVGSSSYYGYTF.

The chain uses TRBV6-5 and TRBJ1-1. The CDR3 totals 13 residues. Germline assignment: CDR1 MNHEY and CDR2 SVGAGI. CDR3 protein: CASTAVGLAEAFF.

The genes are TRBV3-1 and TRBJ2-2; TCRdb picks TRBD1, but there is no DNA to check that call. This CDR3 has 15 amino acids. Germline V gene data show CDR1 as LGHDT and CDR2 as YNNKEL (reference sequence). The CDR3 protein is CASSQVGTPGEKLFF. Combining the CDR3 with reference TRBV3-1 and TRBJ2-2 gives the whole variable domain DTAVSQTPKYLVTQMGNDKSIKCEQNLGHDTMYWYKQDSKKFLKIMFSYNNKELIINETVPNRFSPKSPDKAHLNLHINSLELGDSAVYFCASSQVGTPGEKLFFGEGSRLTVL.

This chain joins TRBV12-3 or TRBV12-4 and TRBJ2-5; TCRdb calls TRBD2, which cannot be checked without DNA. The CDR3 has 14 amino acids. The CDR3 protein is CASSLESPQETQYF.

This chain uses TRBV29-1 with TRBJ2-2. Germline CDR1 is SQVTM and CDR2 is ANQGSEA. CDR3 length equals 13 residues. The CDR3 protein is CSVGTDYTGELFF.

V and J are TRBV12-3 or TRBV12-4 and TRBJ2-1; TCRdb selects TRBD2, and the lack of DNA leaves this call unchecked. This CDR3 has 15 residues. The CDR3 loop reads CASRVGTRTSDEQFF.

The chain links TRBV24-1 to TRBJ2-7. The V gene's germline CDR1 is KGHDR and CDR2 SFDVKD. The CDR3 covers 12 residues. The CDR3 sequence: CATSDLSREQYF.

The rearrangement uses TRBV25-1 and TRBJ2-5; TCRdb reports TRBD2, a call that lacks DNA to check it against. The CDR3 is 17 residues long. Per germline, CDR1 MGHDK and CDR2 SYGVNS. The CDR3 is CASSEYPRAGVQETQYF.